These 5 T cell receptor beta chains originate from one sample sequenced in a study of blood T cell repertoires in COVID-19 (dated by TCRdb to the early 2020s). The library was prepared using the immunoSEQ multiplex PCR assay. TCRdb took this table from immuneACCESS and kept in-frame rearrangements with V and J called. Such tables lack part of the clones; where checked against another copy, unresolved V genes explain under half of the gap, and the rest is unexplained. The sample includes 61,000 or so clones, with 85% to 90% observed a single time. The ten largest clones add up to 20% to 25% of the sample. Source material: peripheral blood. The receptor source for this set is a woman aged 50 to 60 with active or convalescent COVID-19.

The chain joins TRBV27 to TRBJ2-7, with D possibly TRBD2 on 6 matching bases. CDR1 MNHEY and CDR2 SMNVEV come from the germline V gene (reference sequence). V gave up 4 bases and J gave up 0 bases, with 16 bases separating them. This CDR3 has 16 residues. The CDR3 loop reads CASSSLKGGSSYEQYF. Here the CDR3 DNA reads TGTGCCAGCAGTTCCCTTAAGGGAGGTAGCTCCTACGAGCAGTACTTC.

This clone has only one observation. The chain recombines TRBV6-4 with TRBJ1-1, with no clear D. The ends were cut back, 2 bases at V and 4 bases at J, with 14 bases in the middle. This CDR3 comprises 15 residues. Germline V lookup: CDR1 MRHNA, CDR2 SNTAGT. As DNA, the CDR3 is TGTGCCAGCAGTGACCCGGACTGGGAAGGCACTGAAGCTTTCTTT. Protein: CASSDPDWEGTEAFF.

The chain joins TRBV27 to TRBJ2-1; D is perhaps TRBD1 (5 bases). Trimming left V 3 bases short and J 0 bases short, with 12 bases between. The CDR3 is 16 amino acids. The V gene's germline CDR1 is MNHEY and CDR2 SMNVEV (reference sequence). The chain's CDR3 is CASSFSFRDSYNEQFF. The CDR3 nucleotides read TGTGCCAGCAGTTTCTCCTTCAGGGACTCCTACAATGAGCAGTTCTTC.

Only one count was recorded for this clone. The chain recombines TRBV9 with TRBJ1-1, with no clear D. The CDR3 totals 13 residues. Germline CDR1 is SGDLS and CDR2 is YYNGEE. Trimming removed 3 bases from V and 11 bases from J, with 17 bases in between. In DNA, the CDR3 is TGTGCCAGCAGCGGACCGGGATACGGTTTTGCTTTCTTT. Protein sequence: CASSGPGYGFAFF.

This clone was recorded only once. V and J are TRBV7-3 and TRBJ2-6, with 7 bases fitting TRBD1. In germline, CDR1 is SGHTA, CDR2 FQGTGA. This CDR3 spans 16 amino acids. J lost 2 bases, V lost 5 bases, and 6 bases had no gene match. CDR3 sequence: CASSIQQGAGANVLTF. In DNA, the CDR3 is TGTGCCAGCAGCATCCAGCAGGGGGCTGGGGCCAACGTCCTGACTTTC.